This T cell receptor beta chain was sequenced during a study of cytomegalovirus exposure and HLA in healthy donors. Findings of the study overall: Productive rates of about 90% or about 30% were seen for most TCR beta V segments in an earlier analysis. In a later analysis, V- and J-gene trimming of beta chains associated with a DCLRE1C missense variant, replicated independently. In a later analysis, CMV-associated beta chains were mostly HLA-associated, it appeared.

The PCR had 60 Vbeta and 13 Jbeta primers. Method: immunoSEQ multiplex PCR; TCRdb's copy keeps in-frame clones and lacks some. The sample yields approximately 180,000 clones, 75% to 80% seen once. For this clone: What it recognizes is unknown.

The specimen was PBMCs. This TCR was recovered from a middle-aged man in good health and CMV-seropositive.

The CDR3 DNA sequence: TGTGCCAGCTCTCAGGGGTCAGGAGGAGGCTACACCTTC. It is translated as CASSQGSGGGYTF. The J gene is TRBJ1-2, the V gene TRBV18, with D possibly TRBD1 on 6 matching bases. Germline CDR1 is KGHSH and CDR2 is LQKENI. There are 13 residues in the CDR3. V dropped 6 bases and J dropped 8 bases, with 16 bases sitting between them.